This TCR beta chain was documented in a study of blood T cells in healthy people across ages (dated by TCRdb to the mid-2010s). In the study overall: In model experiments, template switching captured roughly one uniquely barcoded TCR beta cDNA molecule for every two T cells. Age-related changes in TCR beta repertoire diversity were measured in the study by deep sequencing normalized with unique cDNA molecular identifiers. The donors were divided into four age groups: young (average around 16 years), middle-aged (roughly 42), aged (about 61) and long-lived (around 80). To avoid experimental bias, donors of different ages were randomly spread across the sequencing lanes. For two donors (one aged 18 to 29 and one aged 80 or older), the study analyzed two additional independent replicas of 1 million unique cDNA reads from the same blood draw. Overall study outcomes, separate from this receptor: Observed TCR beta diversity per million T cells fell roughly linearly with age, and a significant reduction was already apparent by age about 43. Estimates of total diversity from one million sequenced T cells were regarded as lower bounds and underestimates. Because profiling used bulk unsorted PBMCs, naive and antigen-experienced compartments could not be compared conclusively. Compared with the aged group, the long-lived group had more naive CD4+ T cells, fewer expanded clones and increased TCR diversity, suggesting age selection. Observed TCR beta diversity correlated strongly with the percentage of naive T cells measured by flow cytometry. Because the CMV infection status of the donors was unknown, age-related changes in expanded clonotypes may potentially have been confounded.

On this clonotype: No cognate antigen has been identified for it. No quality values exist for individual bases; no much larger clone is one base distant.

CDR1 LGHNA and CDR2 YNFKEQ are derived from the germline V gene. Its CDR3 holds 17 amino acids, cysteine through phenylalanine. Just the 51-base CDR3 DNA is kept, in frame starting at base 1. Systemically healthy Caucasian individuals from Russia, about 38 in total and aged about 6 to 90 years, were included as donors. Approximately 9 milliliters of peripheral blood were collected from each donor into EDTA-treated Vacutainer tubes. Ficoll-Paque density-gradient centrifugation was used to isolate PBMCs, with at least 6 million obtained per sample. Total RNA was extracted from PBMCs with Trizol reagent, with at least 5.5 micrograms obtained per sample. For every donor, an aliquot of PBMCs went through flow cytometry to measure the percentages of naive CD45RAhigh/CD27high T cells. The library was made by 5' RACE. The instrument was an Illumina HiSeq 2500. The second PCR ran for roughly 6 to 11 cycles and used a J-beta primer mix along with a sample-barcoded 5' primer. Each TCR beta cDNA molecule received a unique molecular identifier from a template-switch 5' adaptor carrying 12 random nucleotides. Each sample yielded at least 3 million CDR3-containing paired-end reads. All of the RNA was converted into first-strand cDNA using the Mint cDNA synthesis kit, with a TRBC-specific oligonucleotide serving as the primer. All cDNA was treated with uracil-DNA glycosylase and then went through a first 18-cycle PCR with the universal primers M1SS and BC2_uni_R. In the paper's pipeline: For normalization, 1 million high-quality reads were randomly selected from each sample, with every read carrying a distinct molecular identifier. Reads with shared molecular identifiers were discarded instead of being binned into consensus sequences. CDR3 identification, clonotype clustering and error correction used MiTCR with a Q25 quality threshold and the strictest error-elimination algorithm. A nonparametric unseen species model with Euler transformation was used to estimate a lower bound on total TCR beta diversity. TCRdb took the public reads, trimmed them with fastp at Q25, ran MiXCR for clone calling and kept in-frame beta chains. Rows merge per CDR3 protein into single entries with the most common DNA and genes. For this entry, the V and J calls and clone size follow TCRdb and not the study's own pipeline. The sample table lists roughly 830,000 distinct CDR3 sequences, 60% to 80% of them with a count of one. The top ten hold roughly a quarter of the sample.

The TCR was taken from a man aged 25-40 years in good health. What was sequenced was blood. The chain couples TRBV4-2 to TRBJ2-1; 7 bases in the junction line up with TRBD2. Judging by the DNA end, TRBJ2-7 fits better; the J call may be wrong. The sequenced DNA is TGTGCCAGCAGCCAAGGAGGTGGAGCGGGGAGTTACAATGAGCAGTACTTC. This translates into CASSQGGGAGSYNEQYF.